These T cell receptor beta chains were read from a single sample in a study of cytomegalovirus exposure and HLA in healthy donors. Sequencing was performed with immunoSEQ multiplex PCR; in TCRdb, only in-frame clones are kept and a portion is missing. This table has about 160,000 clones, around 88% appearing once. Source material: PBMCs. The receptors were sampled from a woman aged 25 to 39 in good health and CMV-seronegative. CDR3s include the opening cysteine and the closing phenylalanine or tryptophan. A D gene is named only where the DNA matches it firmly. Not every row has a clone size; where given, it reads once, few, many or a size class.

V gene: TRBV27
clone size: -
J gene: TRBJ1-3
D gene: -
CDR3 DNA: TGTGCCAGCGGGAGGTCCTCTGGAAACACCATATATTTT
CDR3 protein: CASGRSSGNTIYF

V gene: TRBV11-2
clone size: -
J gene: TRBJ2-7
D gene: -
CDR3 DNA: TGTGCCAGCAGCTTAGATCGAAGCTACGAGCAGTACTTC
CDR3 protein: CASSLDRSYEQYF

V gene: TRBV27
clone size: -
J gene: TRBJ1-2
D gene: -
CDR3 DNA: TGTGCCAGCAGTCCCCGACAGGCCGGTGGCTACACCTTC
CDR3 protein: CASSPRQAGGYTF

V gene: TRBV11-2
clone size: -
J gene: TRBJ1-1
D gene: -
CDR3 DNA: TGTGCCAGCAGCTTAGTTTCTAGGGAGGGGTGGGACACTGAAGCTTTCTTT
CDR3 protein: CASSLVSREGWDTEAFF

V gene: TRBV5-1
clone size: -
J gene: TRBJ1-2
D gene: -
CDR3 DNA: TGCGCCAGCAGCTTGGGGAATAGCAGGGACTATGGCTACACCTTC
CDR3 protein: CASSLGNSRDYGYTF

V gene: TRBV5-4
clone size: -
J gene: TRBJ2-7
D gene: -
CDR3 DNA: TGTGCCAGCAGCTTGGGGCGGTCCTACGAGCAGTACTTC
CDR3 protein: CASSLGRSYEQYF

V gene: TRBV4-3
clone size: once
J gene: TRBJ2-1
D gene: -
CDR3 DNA: TGCGCCAGCAGCCAAGACGAAGTGACTACCGTCTACAATGAGCAGTTCTTC
CDR3 protein: CASSQDEVTTVYNEQFF

V gene: TRBV27
clone size: -
J gene: TRBJ2-3
D gene: -
CDR3 DNA: TGTGCCAGCAGTTTACTTGGCAGTTCTTCAGATACGCAGTATTTT
CDR3 protein: CASSLLGSSSDTQYF

V gene: TRBV6-5
clone size: few
J gene: TRBJ1-1
D gene: -
CDR3 DNA: TGTGCCAGCAGTCAGACATCGAACACTGAAGCTTTCTTT
CDR3 protein: CASSQTSNTEAFF

V gene: TRBV18
clone size: -
J gene: TRBJ1-1
D gene: -
CDR3 DNA: TGTGCCAGCTCCCCGTCGGGCACTGAAGCTTTCTTT
CDR3 protein: CASSPSGTEAFF

V gene: TRBV28
clone size: -
J gene: TRBJ1-5
D gene: TRBD1
CDR3 DNA: TGTGCCAGCTCGAAGGGAGGGACAGGGCGCCAGCCCCAGCATTTT
CDR3 protein: CASSKGGTGRQPQHF

V gene: TRBV5-4
clone size: -
J gene: TRBJ2-7
D gene: -
CDR3 DNA: TGTGCCAGCAGCTTGGGGGGGGGCTCAAGCTCCTACGAGCAGTACTTC
CDR3 protein: CASSLGGGSSSYEQYF

V gene: TRBV6-1
clone size: few
J gene: TRBJ1-1
D gene: -
CDR3 DNA: TGTGCCAGCGGAGACCTCATGAACACTGAAGCTTTCTTT
CDR3 protein: CASGDLMNTEAFF

V gene: TRBV5-1
clone size: -
J gene: TRBJ1-6
D gene: TRBD1
CDR3 DNA: TGCGCCAGCAGCTTGGTTGCGACAGGGGGCTCGTCCTATAATTCACCCCTCCACTTT
CDR3 protein: CASSLVATGGSSYNSPLHF

V gene: TRBV21-1
clone size: -
J gene: TRBJ2-3
D gene: -
CDR3 DNA: TGTGCCAGCAGTCAAGGGGGCTCTGATACGCAGTATTTT
CDR3 protein: CASSQGGSDTQYF

V gene: TRBV6-5
clone size: -
J gene: TRBJ1-6
D gene: TRBD1
CDR3 DNA: TGTGCCAGCAGGGGACAGGGAGCTGGGGATTCACCCCTCCACTTT
CDR3 protein: CASRGQGAGDSPLHF

V gene: TRBV27
clone size: -
J gene: TRBJ1-2
D gene: TRBD1
CDR3 DNA: TGTGCCAGCAGTTTATCGTGGCAGGGGGCATTCTATGGCTACACCTTC
CDR3 protein: CASSLSWQGAFYGYTF

V gene: TRBV27
clone size: few
J gene: TRBJ1-4
D gene: TRBD1
CDR3 DNA: TGTGCCAGCAGTTTATCCGGGACAGGGAACGAAAAACTGTTTTTT
CDR3 protein: CASSLSGTGNEKLFF

V gene: TRBV4-1
clone size: -
J gene: TRBJ2-2
D gene: -
CDR3 DNA: TGCGCCAGCAGCCAAGAGGGAGATACAGAGAGGTACACCGGGGAGCTGTTTTTT
CDR3 protein: CASSQEGDTERYTGELFF

V gene: TRBV9
clone size: once
J gene: TRBJ1-4
D gene: TRBD1
CDR3 DNA: TGTGCCAGCAGCCCCCAGGGACAGAGAGGCGAAAAACTGTTTTTT
CDR3 protein: CASSPQGQRGEKLFF

V gene: TRBV7-6
clone size: -
J gene: TRBJ2-5
D gene: TRBD2
CDR3 DNA: TGTGCCAGCAGCTTAATGTCCACGGCGGGGGGCGGGGAGACCCAGTACTTC
CDR3 protein: CASSLMSTAGGGETQYF

V gene: TRBV5-8
clone size: once
J gene: TRBJ1-1
D gene: -
CDR3 DNA: TGTGCCAGCAGCTTGGACAGTAACACTGAAGCTTTCTTT
CDR3 protein: CASSLDSNTEAFF

V gene: TRBV6-1
clone size: -
J gene: TRBJ2-1
D gene: -
CDR3 DNA: TGTGCCAGCAGTGAAGGCGCGTATGAGCAGTTCTTC
CDR3 protein: CASSEGAYEQFF

V gene: TRBV4-1
clone size: -
J gene: TRBJ2-3
D gene: TRBD1
CDR3 DNA: TGCGCCAGCAGCCGAGAGGACAGGGTCCTCGCAGATACGCAGTATTTT
CDR3 protein: CASSREDRVLADTQYF

V gene: TRBV5-1
clone size: -
J gene: TRBJ2-7
D gene: TRBD1
CDR3 DNA: TGCGCCAGCAGCCTAGACAGGGGGCAGGTGTACTTC
CDR3 protein: CASSLDRGQVYF

V gene: TRBV9
clone size: -
J gene: TRBJ2-7
D gene: TRBD1
CDR3 DNA: TGTGCCAGCAGCGTAGCTGGGACAGGGGGTCTATACGAGCAGTACTTC
CDR3 protein: CASSVAGTGGLYEQYF

V gene: TRBV27
clone size: -
J gene: TRBJ1-3
D gene: -
CDR3 DNA: TGTGCCAGCAGTTTGGCAGGTGGAAACACCATATATTTT
CDR3 protein: CASSLAGGNTIYF

V gene: TRBV30
clone size: -
J gene: TRBJ2-1
D gene: TRBD2
CDR3 DNA: TGTGCCTGGGCGGGAGTAGGCAATGAGCAGTTCTTC
CDR3 protein: CAWAGVGNEQFF

V gene: TRBV7-8
clone size: once
J gene: TRBJ1-2
D gene: TRBD1
CDR3 DNA: TGTGCCAGCAGCCCCAGGGGACAGCTCACGGGCTACACCTTC
CDR3 protein: CASSPRGQLTGYTF

V gene: TRBV25-1
clone size: -
J gene: TRBJ1-5
D gene: -
CDR3 DNA: TGTGCCAGCAGTCCCCTGGGCAGTCAGCCCCAGCATTTT
CDR3 protein: CASSPLGSQPQHF

V gene: TRBV25-1
clone size: -
J gene: TRBJ1-2
D gene: TRBD1
CDR3 DNA: TGTGCCAGCAGGGCAGGGGGCTATGGCTACACCTTC
CDR3 protein: CASRAGGYGYTF

V gene: TRBV5-4
clone size: -
J gene: TRBJ1-1
D gene: TRBD1
CDR3 DNA: TGTGCCAGCAGCGACAGGGGATCGATGGACACTGAAGCTTTCTTT
CDR3 protein: CASSDRGSMDTEAFF

V gene: TRBV6-5
clone size: -
J gene: TRBJ2-3
D gene: -
CDR3 DNA: TGTGCCAGCAGGAGGGGGAGTCGCACAGATACGCAGTATTTT
CDR3 protein: CASRRGSRTDTQYF

V gene: TRBV9
clone size: -
J gene: TRBJ2-1
D gene: TRBD2
CDR3 DNA: TGTGCCAGCAGCCCGGGTGCGGGGGGGCCCGTCAATGAGCAGTTCTTC
CDR3 protein: CASSPGAGGPVNEQFF

V gene: TRBV7-9
clone size: -
J gene: TRBJ2-1
D gene: TRBD2
CDR3 DNA: TGTGCCAGCAGCCCGCCGGGAGGGAGCGGGAGGGTTTACAATGAGCAGTTCTTC
CDR3 protein: CASSPPGGSGRVYNEQFF